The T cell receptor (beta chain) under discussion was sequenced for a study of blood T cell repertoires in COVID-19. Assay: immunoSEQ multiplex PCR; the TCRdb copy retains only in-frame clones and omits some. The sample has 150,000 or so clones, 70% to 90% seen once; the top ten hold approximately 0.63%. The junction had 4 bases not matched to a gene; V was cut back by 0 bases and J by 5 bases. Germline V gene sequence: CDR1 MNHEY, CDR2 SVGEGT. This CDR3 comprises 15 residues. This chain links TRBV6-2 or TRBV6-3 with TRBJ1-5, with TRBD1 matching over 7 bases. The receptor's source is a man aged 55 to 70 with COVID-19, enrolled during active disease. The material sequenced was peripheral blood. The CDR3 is CASSYSIQGYQPQHF. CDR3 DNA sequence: TGTGCCAGCAGTTACTCTATACAGGGGTATCAGCCCCAGCATTTT.